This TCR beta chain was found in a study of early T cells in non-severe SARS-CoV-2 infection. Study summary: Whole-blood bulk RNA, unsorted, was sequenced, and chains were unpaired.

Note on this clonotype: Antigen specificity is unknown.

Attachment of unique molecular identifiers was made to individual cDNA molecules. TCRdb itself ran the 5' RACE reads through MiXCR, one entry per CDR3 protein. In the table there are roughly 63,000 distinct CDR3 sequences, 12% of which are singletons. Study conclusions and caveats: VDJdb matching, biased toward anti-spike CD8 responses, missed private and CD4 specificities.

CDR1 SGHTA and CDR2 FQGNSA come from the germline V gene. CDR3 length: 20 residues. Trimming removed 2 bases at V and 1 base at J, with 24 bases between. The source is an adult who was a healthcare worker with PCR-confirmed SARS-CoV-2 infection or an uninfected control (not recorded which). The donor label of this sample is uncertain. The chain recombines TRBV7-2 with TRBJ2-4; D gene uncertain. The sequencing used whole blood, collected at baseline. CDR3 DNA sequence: TGTGCCAGCAGCTTACGCCCCCGGTTCGGTGGGTCTAACGCCAAAAACATTCAGTACTTC. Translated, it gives CASSLRPRFGGSNAKNIQYF. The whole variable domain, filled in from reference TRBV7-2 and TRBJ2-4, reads GAGVSQSPSNKVTEKGKDVELRCDPISGHTALYWYRQSLGQGLEFLIYFQGNSAPDKSGLPSDRFSAERTGGSVSTLTIQRTQQEDSAVYLCASSLRPRFGGSNAKNIQYFGAGTRLSVL.